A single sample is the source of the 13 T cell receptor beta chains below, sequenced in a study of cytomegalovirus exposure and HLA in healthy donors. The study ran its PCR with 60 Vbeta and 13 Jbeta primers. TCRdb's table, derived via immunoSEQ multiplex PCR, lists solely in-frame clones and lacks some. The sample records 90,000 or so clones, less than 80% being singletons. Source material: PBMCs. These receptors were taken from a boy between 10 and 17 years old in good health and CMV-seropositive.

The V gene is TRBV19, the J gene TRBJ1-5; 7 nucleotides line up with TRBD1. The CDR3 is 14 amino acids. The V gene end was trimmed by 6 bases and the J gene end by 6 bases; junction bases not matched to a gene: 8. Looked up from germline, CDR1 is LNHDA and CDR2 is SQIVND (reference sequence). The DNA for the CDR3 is TGTGCCAGTAGACCTGGACAGGCTCCTCAGCCCCAGCATTTT. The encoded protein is CASRPGQAPQPQHF.

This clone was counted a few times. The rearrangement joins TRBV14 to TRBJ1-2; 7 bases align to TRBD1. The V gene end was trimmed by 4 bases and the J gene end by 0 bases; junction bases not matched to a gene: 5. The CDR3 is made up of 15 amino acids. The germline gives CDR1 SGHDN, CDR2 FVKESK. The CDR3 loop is CASSPRGATNYGYTF. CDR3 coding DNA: TGTGCCAGCAGCCCCAGGGGGGCGACTAACTATGGCTACACCTTC.

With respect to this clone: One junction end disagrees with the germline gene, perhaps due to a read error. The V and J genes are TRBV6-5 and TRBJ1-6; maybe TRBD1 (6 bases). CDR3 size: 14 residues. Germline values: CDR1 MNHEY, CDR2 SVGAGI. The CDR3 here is CASSYGQLSSPLNF. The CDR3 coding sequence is TGTGCCAGCAGTTACGGACAGCTGAGCTCACCCCTCAACTTT.

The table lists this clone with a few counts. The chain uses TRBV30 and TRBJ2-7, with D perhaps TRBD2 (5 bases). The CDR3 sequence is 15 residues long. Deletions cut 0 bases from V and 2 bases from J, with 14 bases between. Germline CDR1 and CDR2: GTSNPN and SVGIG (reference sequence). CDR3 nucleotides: TGTGCCTGGAGTGTAAAAGGTGACGGGACCTACGAGCAGTACTTC. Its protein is CAWSVKGDGTYEQYF.

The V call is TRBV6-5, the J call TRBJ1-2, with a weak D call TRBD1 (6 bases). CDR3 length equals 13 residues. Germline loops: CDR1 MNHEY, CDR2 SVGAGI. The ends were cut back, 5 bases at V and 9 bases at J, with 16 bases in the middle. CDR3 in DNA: TGTGCCAGCAGTAGGGGAACAGGGTTTCGCTACACCTTC. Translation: CASSRGTGFRYTF.

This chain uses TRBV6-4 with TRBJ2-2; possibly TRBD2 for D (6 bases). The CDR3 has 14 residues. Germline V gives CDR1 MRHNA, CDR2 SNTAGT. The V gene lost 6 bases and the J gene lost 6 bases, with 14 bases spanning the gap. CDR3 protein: CASSAGTSSGELFF. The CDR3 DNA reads TGTGCCAGCAGCGCCGGGACTTCTTCCGGGGAGCTGTTTTTT.

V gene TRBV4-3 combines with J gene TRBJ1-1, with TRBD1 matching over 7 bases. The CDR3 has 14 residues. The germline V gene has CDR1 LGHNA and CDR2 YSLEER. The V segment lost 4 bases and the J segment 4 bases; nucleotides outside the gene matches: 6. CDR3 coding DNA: TGCGCCAGCAGCCTAAGGGGGCACAGCACTGAAGCTTTCTTT. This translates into CASSLRGHSTEAFF.

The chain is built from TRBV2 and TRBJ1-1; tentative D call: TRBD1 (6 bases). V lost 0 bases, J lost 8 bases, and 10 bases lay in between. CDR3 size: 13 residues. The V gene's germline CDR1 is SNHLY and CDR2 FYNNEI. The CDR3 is CASSEAQGPEAFF. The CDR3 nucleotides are TGTGCCAGCAGTGAAGCTCAGGGGCCAGAAGCTTTCTTT.

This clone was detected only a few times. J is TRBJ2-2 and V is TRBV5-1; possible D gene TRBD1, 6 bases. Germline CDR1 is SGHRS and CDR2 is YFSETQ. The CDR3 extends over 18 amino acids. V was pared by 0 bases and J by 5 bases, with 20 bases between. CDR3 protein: CASSLVASPGAGTGELFF. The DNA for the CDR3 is TGCGCCAGCAGCTTGGTTGCGAGTCCAGGGGCCGGTACCGGGGAGCTGTTTTTT.

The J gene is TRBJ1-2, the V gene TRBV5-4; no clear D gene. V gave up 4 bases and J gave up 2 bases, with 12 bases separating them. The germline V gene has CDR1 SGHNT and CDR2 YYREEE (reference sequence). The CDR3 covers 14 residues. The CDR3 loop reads CASSLEQRNYGYTF. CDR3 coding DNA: TGTGCCAGCAGCCTAGAACAACGGAACTATGGCTACACCTTC. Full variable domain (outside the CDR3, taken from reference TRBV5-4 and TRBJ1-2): ETGVTQSPTHLIKTRGQQVTLRCSSQSGHNTVSWYQQALGQGPQFIFQYYREEENGRGNFPPRFSGLQFPNYSSELNVNALELDDSALYLCASSLEQRNYGYTFGSGTRLTVV.

DNA for the CDR3: TGTGCCAGCAGCTTAGCGCGAACGGGGGGGAGCACAGATACGCAGTATTTT. Translation: CASSLARTGGSTDTQYF. The chain uses TRBV7-2 and TRBJ2-3; TRBD2 matches at 8 bases. CDR3 length: 17 residues. Losses at the gene ends were 0 bases for V and 0 bases for J; bases not matched to a gene: 5. Germline CDR1 reads SGHTA; CDR2 reads FQGNSA. The full variable domain, completed using reference TRBV7-2 and TRBJ2-3, is GAGVSQSPSNKVTEKGKDVELRCDPISGHTALYWYRQSLGQGLEFLIYFQGNSAPDKSGLPSDRFSAERTGGSVSTLTIQRTQQEDSAVYLCASSLARTGGSTDTQYFGPGTRLTVL.

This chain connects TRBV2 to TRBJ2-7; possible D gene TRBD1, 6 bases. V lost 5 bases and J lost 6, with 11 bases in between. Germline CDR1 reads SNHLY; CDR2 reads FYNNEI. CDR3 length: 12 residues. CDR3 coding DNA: TGTGCCAGCAGTCGGACAGAGCTCGAGCAGTACTTC. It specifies CASSRTELEQYF.

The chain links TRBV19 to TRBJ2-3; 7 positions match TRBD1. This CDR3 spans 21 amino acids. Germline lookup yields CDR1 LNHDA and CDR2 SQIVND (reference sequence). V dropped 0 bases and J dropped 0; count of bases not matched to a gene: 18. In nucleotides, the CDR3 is TGTGCCAGTAGTATAGATCTCGACAGGGAATCCCTTACTAGTAGCACAGATACGCAGTATTTT. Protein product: CASSIDLDRESLTSSTDTQYF. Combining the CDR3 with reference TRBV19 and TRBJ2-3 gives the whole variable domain DGGITQSPKYLFRKEGQNVTLSCEQNLNHDAMYWYRQDPGQGLRLIYYSQIVNDFQKGDIAEGYSVSREKKESFPLTVTSAQKNPTAFYLCASSIDLDRESLTSSTDTQYFGPGTRLTVL.